This T cell receptor (beta chain) comes out of a study of shared clonotypes between healthy human individuals. Study-level background: With ages of 18 to 49, the donors were a couple of women and a few men.

The data were produced by immunoSEQ multiplex PCR, yet TCRdb's version contains in-frame clones alone and is incomplete. The data show some 2 million clones, less than 95% seen once. Terminally differentiated effector memory CD45RA+ cells were left out of the naive CD8 fraction, which was CD45RO-negative and positively selected for CCR7. Germline V gives CDR1 LNHDA, CDR2 SQIVND (reference sequence). V lost 3 bases and J lost 4, with 13 bases in between. The CDR3 spans 14 residues. The V call is TRBV19, the J call TRBJ2-7; tentatively, D is TRBD1 (5 bases). The origin of this receptor is a young man in good health. Source material: naive CD8+ T cells sorted from blood. The CDR3 nucleotides read TGTGCCAGTAGTATTCCAGACAGAATTTACGAGCAGTACTTC. Encoded protein: CASSIPDRIYEQYF. Supplemented by reference TRBV19 and TRBJ2-7, the full variable domain reads DGGITQSPKYLFRKEGQNVTLSCEQNLNHDAMYWYRQDPGQGLRLIYYSQIVNDFQKGDIAEGYSVSREKKESFPLTVTSAQKNPTAFYLCASSIPDRIYEQYFGPGTRLTVT.